This TCR beta chain derives from a study of response to subunit inactivated influenza vaccine. Study-wide results and limits: T cells newly recruited by each seasonal influenza vaccination are few, the authors suggested.

One entry per CDR3 protein, called by TCRdb with MiXCR from the RT-PCR reads. The repertoire consists of about 780,000 distinct CDR3 sequences, with around 20% occurring once and the leading ten covering around 9.9%. Germline CDR1 and CDR2: LNHNV and YYDKDF (reference sequence). Trimming shortened V by 0 bases and J by 6 bases, and 14 bases separated the two germline ends. This CDR3 contains 15 residues. This clonotype was counted only a few times. Its antigen is currently unknown. The receptor was derived from a man aged 45 to 65 who received an inactivated influenza vaccine. The sequencing used PBMCs from blood, collected about 5 days after vaccination. The genes are TRBV15 and TRBJ2-5; D is possibly TRBD1 or TRBD2 (5 bases each). The CDR3 region is CATSRDNEGLKTQYF. DNA of the CDR3: TGTGCCACCAGCAGAGATAATGAGGGGCTGAAGACCCAGTACTTC.